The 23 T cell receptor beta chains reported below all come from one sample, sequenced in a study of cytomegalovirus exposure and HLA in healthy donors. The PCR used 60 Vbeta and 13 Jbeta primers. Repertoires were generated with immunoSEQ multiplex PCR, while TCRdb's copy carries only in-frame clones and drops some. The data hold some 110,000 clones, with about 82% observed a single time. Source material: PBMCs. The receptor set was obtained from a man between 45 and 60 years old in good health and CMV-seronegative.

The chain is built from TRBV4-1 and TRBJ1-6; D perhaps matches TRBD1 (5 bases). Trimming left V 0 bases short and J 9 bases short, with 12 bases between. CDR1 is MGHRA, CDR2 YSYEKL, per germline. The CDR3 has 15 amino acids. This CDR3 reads CASSQEGVGGSPLHF. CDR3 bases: TGCGCCAGCAGCCAAGAGGGGGTCGGGGGTTCACCCCTCCACTTT.

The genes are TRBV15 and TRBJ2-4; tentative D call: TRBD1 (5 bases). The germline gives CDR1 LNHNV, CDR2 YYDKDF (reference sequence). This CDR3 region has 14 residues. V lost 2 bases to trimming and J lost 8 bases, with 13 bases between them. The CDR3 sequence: CATSRRQGGYIQYF. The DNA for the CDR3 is TGTGCCACCAGCAGACGGCAGGGTGGGTACATTCAGTACTTC.

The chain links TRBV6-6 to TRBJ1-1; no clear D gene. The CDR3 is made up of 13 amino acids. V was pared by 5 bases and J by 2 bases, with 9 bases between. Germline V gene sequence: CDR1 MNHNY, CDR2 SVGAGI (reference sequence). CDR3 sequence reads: CASSIVFNTEAFF. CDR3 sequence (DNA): TGTGCCAGCAGTATCGTTTTCAACACTGAAGCTTTCTTT.

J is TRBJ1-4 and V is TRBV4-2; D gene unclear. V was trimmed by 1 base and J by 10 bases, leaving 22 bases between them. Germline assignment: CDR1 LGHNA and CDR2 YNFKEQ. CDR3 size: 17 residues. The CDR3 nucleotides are TGTGCCAGCAGCCAAGTTGGAGGGAAAAAGGAGGGTGGAAAACTGTTTTTT. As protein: CASSQVGGKKEGGKLFF.

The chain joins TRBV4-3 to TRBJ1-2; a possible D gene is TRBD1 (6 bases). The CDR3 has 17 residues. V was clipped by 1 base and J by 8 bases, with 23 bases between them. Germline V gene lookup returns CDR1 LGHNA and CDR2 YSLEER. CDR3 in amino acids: CASSQVLSRTDSRGYTF. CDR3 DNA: TGCGCCAGCAGCCAAGTATTATCAAGGACAGACAGTCGCGGCTACACCTTC.

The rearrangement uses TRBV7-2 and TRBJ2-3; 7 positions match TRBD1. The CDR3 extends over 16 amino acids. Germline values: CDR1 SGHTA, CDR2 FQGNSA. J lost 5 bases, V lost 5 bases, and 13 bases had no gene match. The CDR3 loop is CASSHSVQRGRDTQYF. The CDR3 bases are TGTGCCAGCAGCCATTCCGTTCAGAGGGGGCGAGATACGCAGTATTTT.

The CDR3 loop reads CASSMTGLGYTF. CDR3 in DNA: TGTGCCAGCAGCATGACAGGGCTTGGCTACACCTTC. The rearrangement links TRBV7-9 to TRBJ1-2; TRBD1 matches at 7 bases. The V gene end was trimmed by 5 bases and the J gene end by 7 bases; junction bases not matched to a gene: 4. Germline-derived CDR1 and CDR2 are SEHNR and FQNEAQ (reference sequence). The CDR3 covers 12 residues.

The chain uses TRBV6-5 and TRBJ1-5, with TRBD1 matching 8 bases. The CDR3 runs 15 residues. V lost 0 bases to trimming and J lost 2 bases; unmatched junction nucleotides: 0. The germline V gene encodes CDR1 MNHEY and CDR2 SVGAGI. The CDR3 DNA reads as TGTGCCAGCAGTTACTCGGGACAGGGCAATCAGCCCCAGCATTTT. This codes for CASSYSGQGNQPQHF.

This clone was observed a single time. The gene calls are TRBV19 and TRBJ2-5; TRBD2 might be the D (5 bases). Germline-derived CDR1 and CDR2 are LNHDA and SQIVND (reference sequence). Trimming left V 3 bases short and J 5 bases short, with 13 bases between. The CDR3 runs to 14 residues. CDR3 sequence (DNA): TGTGCCAGTAGTATTCGGCGGGCGGTGGAGACCCAGTACTTC. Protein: CASSIRRAVETQYF.

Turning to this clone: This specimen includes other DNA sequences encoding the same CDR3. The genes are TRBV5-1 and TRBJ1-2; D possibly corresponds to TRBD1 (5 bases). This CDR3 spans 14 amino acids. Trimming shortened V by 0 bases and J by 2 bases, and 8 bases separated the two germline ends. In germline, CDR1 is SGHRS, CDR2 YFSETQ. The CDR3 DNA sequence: TGCGCCAGCAGCTTGGGACAGAGAAACTATGGCTACACCTTC. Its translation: CASSLGQRNYGYTF.

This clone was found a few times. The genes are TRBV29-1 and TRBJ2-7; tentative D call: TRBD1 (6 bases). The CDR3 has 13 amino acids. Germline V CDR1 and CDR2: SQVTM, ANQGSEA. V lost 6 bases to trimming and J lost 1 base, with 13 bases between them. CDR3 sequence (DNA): TGCAGCGTAGGGACAAGCCATTCCTACGAGCAGTACTTC. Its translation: CSVGTSHSYEQYF.

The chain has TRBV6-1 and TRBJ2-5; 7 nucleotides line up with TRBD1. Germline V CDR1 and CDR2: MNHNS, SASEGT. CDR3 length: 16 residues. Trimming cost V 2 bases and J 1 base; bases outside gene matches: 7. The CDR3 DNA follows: TGTGCCAGCAGTGAATTTATTGGACAGGCCCAAGAGACCCAGTACTTC. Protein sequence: CASSEFIGQAQETQYF.

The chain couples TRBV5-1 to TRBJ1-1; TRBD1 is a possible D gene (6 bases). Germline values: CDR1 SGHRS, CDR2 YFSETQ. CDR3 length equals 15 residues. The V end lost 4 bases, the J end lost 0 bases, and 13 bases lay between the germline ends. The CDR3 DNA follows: TGCGCCAGCAGCCCAACGACAGGCGTGAACACTGAAGCTTTCTTT. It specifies CASSPTTGVNTEAFF.

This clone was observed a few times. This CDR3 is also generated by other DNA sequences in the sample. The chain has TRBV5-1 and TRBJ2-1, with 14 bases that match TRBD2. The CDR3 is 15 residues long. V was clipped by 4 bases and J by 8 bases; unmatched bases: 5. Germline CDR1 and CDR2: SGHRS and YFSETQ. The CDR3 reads CASSLTSGGAHEQFF. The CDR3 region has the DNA TGCGCCAGCAGCCTGACTAGCGGGGGGGCTCATGAGCAGTTCTTC.

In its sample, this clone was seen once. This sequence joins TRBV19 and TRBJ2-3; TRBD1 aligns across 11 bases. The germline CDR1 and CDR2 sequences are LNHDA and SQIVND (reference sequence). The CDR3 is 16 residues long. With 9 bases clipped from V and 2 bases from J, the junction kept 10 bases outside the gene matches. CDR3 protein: CASRPGQGVYTDTQYF. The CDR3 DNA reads TGTGCCAGCCGCCCGGGACAGGGGGTTTACACAGATACGCAGTATTTT. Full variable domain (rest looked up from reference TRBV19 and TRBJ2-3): DGGITQSPKYLFRKEGQNVTLSCEQNLNHDAMYWYRQDPGQGLRLIYYSQIVNDFQKGDIAEGYSVSREKKESFPLTVTSAQKNPTAFYLCASRPGQGVYTDTQYFGPGTRLTVL.

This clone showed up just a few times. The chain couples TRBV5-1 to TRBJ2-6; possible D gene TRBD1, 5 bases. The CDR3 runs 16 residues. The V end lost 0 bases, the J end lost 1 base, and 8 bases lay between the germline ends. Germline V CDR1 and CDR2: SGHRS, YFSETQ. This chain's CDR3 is CASSLGGLSGANVLTF. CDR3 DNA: TGCGCCAGCAGCTTGGGGGGCCTATCTGGGGCCAACGTCCTGACTTTC.

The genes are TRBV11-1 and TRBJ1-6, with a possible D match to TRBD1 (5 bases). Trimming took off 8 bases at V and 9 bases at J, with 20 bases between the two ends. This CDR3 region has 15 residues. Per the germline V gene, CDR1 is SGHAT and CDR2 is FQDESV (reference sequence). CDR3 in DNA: TGTGCCAGCTCTCCAGGAGGGGATTTCGGTTCACCCCTCCACTTT. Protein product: CASSPGGDFGSPLHF.

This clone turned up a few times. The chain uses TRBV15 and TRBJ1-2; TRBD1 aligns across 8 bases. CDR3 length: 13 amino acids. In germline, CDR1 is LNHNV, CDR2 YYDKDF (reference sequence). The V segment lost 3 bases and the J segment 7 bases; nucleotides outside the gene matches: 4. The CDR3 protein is CATSSRTGSGYTF. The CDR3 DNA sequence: TGTGCCACCAGCAGTCGGACAGGGAGTGGCTACACCTTC.

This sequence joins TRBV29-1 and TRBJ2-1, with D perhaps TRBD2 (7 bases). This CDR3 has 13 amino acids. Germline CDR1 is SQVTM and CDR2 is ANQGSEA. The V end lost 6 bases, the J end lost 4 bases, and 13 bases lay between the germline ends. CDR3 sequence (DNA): TGCAGCGTAACGAAGGGGGGGTACAATGAGCAGTTCTTC. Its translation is CSVTKGGYNEQFF.

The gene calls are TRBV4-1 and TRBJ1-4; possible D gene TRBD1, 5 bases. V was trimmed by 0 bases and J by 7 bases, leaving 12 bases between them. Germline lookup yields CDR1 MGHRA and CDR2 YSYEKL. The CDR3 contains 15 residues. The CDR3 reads CASSQDAGRTEKLFF. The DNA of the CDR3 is TGCGCCAGCAGCCAAGACGCAGGGAGGACTGAAAAACTGTTTTTT.

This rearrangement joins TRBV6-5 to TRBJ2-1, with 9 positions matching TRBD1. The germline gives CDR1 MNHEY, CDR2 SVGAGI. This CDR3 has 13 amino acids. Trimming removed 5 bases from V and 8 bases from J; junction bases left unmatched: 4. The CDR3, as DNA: TGTGCCAGCAGTAAGGGACAGGGTCATGAGCAGTTCTTC. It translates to CASSKGQGHEQFF.

The CDR3 coding sequence is TGTGCCAGCAGCCGGGAAGGACTCAATCAGCCCCAGCATTTT. Amino acid sequence: CASSREGLNQPQHF. This rearrangement joins TRBV5-5 to TRBJ1-5, with unresolved D. The CDR3 runs to 14 residues. Looked up from germline, CDR1 is SGHKS and CDR2 is YYEKEE (reference sequence). The V end was cut by 4 bases, the J end by 3 bases, with 11 bases between.

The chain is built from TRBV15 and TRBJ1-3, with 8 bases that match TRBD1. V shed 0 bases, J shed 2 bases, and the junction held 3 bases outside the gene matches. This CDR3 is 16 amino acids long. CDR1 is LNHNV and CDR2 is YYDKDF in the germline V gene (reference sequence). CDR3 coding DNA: TGTGCCACCAGCAGAGAGCAGGGGGCGACTGGAAACACCATATATTTT. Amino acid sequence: CATSREQGATGNTIYF.